These T cell receptor beta chains were read from a single sample in a study of metastatic and nonmetastatic thyroid tumors. Using MiXCR, TCRdb reanalyzed the PCR reads. The profile shows about 39,000 clones, about 19% of them singletons. The sample was tumor tissue. These TCRs come from a female donor with papillary thyroid cancer or a benign thyroid nodule (not recorded which). Some clones in this sample may be carry-over from other donors' samples. CDR3s include the opening cysteine and the closing phenylalanine or tryptophan. A D gene is named only where the DNA matches it firmly. The size entry is marked missing in some rows and otherwise reads once, few, many or a size class.

clone_size	v_call	j_call	d_call	cdr3_nt	cdr3_aa
many	TRBV13	TRBJ2-1	TRBD2	TGTGCCAGCAGCCCACCTCTAGCGGGAGAGACCTACAATGAGCAGTTCTTC	CASSPPLAGETYNEQFF
few	TRBV6-1	TRBJ2-3	TRBD2	TGTGCCAGCAGTCAACCGGGACTAGCGGGAGGGCAGTATTTT	CASSQPGLAGGQYF
many	TRBV6-1	TRBJ2-1	TRBD1	TGTGCCAGCAGTAAGGGACAGCACAATGAGCAGTTCTTC	CASSKGQHNEQFF
NA	TRBV6-2/TRBV6-3	TRBJ2-2	NA	TGTGCCAGCAGTTACTCGACACGGTTGACCGGGGAGCTGTTTTTT	CASSYSTRLTGELFF
NA	TRBV2	TRBJ2-2	TRBD2	TGTGCCAGCAGGCCGGGACTAGCGGGAGCTTGGGAGCTGTTTTTT	CASRPGLAGAWELFF
few	TRBV6-2/TRBV6-3	TRBJ2-3	NA	TGTGCCAGCAGTTTTAAGAACACTGATACGCAGTATTTT	CASSFKNTDTQYF
many	TRBV28	TRBJ2-7	NA	TGTGCCAGCAGCCACCCCCCATTGACAGGCCGAGAGCAGTACTTC	CASSHPPLTGREQYF
many	TRBV10-1	TRBJ2-1	NA	TGCGCCAGCAGTGAGTGGCCGAGTGAGCAGTTCTTC	CASSEWPSEQFF
many	TRBV15	TRBJ1-5	NA	TGTGCCACCAGCAGAGAGGGGGGGGAGGTACAGCATTTT	CATSREGGEVQHF
many	TRBV2	TRBJ2-7	TRBD1	TGTGCCAGCAGTGAATTTGGACAGGGTTCTCGAGAGCAGTACTTC	CASSEFGQGSREQYF
many	TRBV9	TRBJ2-3	TRBD1	TGTGCCAGCAGCGTAGCTTTCGGGGGACAGGGGCTCACAGATACGCAGTATTTT	CASSVAFGGQGLTDTQYF
few	TRBV2	TRBJ1-1	NA	TGTGACAGCGGTGATACGCTGAACACTGAAGCTTTCTTT	CDSGDTLNTEAFF
many	TRBV28	TRBJ2-3	TRBD2	TGTGCCAGCAGTTTACCCGGGACTAGGCGGACAGATACGCAGTATTTT	CASSLPGTRRTDTQYF
few	TRBV6-5	TRBJ1-2	NA	NA	CVSSYYRGPSNYGCTF
many	TRBV4-1	TRBJ2-3	TRBD1	TGCGCCAGCAGCCTAACCGGGACAGGGAGCACAGATACGCAGTATTTT	CASSLTGTGSTDTQYF
many	TRBV5-6	TRBJ2-5	TRBD1	TGTGCCAGCAGCAGGACAGGGGGCGAGACCCAGTACTTC	CASSRTGGETQYF
many	TRBV5-6	TRBJ2-7	NA	TGTGCCAGCAGCGCCGCGCCGTCGAATTCCTACGAGCAGTACTTC	CASSAAPSNSYEQYF
many	TRBV7-9	TRBJ1-1	NA	TGTGCCAGCAGCTTATCTTACAGGACCTCTGAAGCTTTCTTT	CASSLSYRTSEAFF
many	TRBV7-9	TRBJ2-1	NA	TGTGCCAGCAGCGCACAAGAGGGGGGGGATGAGCAGTTCTTC	CASSAQEGGDEQFF
NA	TRBV11-3	TRBJ2-3	NA	TGTGCCAGCAGCCTTTCTAGCACAGATACGCAGTATTTT	CASSLSSTDTQYF
NA	TRBV20-1	TRBJ2-2	TRBD2	TGCAGTGCTAGAGCTAGCGGGAGGCCCAACACCGGGGAGCTGTTTTTT	CSARASGRPNTGELFF
NA	TRBV7-8	TRBJ2-7	NA	TGTGCCAGCAGCTTGGGGGCTTCCTACGAGCAGTACTTC	CASSLGASYEQYF
many	TRBV30	TRBJ1-5	NA	TGTGCCTGGAGTTTGCCTTATAGCAATCAGCCCCAGCATTTT	CAWSLPYSNQPQHF
many	TRBV6-4	TRBJ2-1	NA	TGTGCCAGCAGTAGGGAGAGGGTCGGGAATGAGCAGTTCTTC	CASSRERVGNEQFF
NA	TRBV19	TRBJ2-1	TRBD2	TGTGCCAGTAGTTTTGAGGGAGGGCTAGCGGGGGTCTACAACGAGCAGTTCTTC	CASSFEGGLAGVYNEQFF
many	TRBV5-5	TRBJ2-7	NA	TGTGCCAGCAGCTTGGGGGAAGGTTCCTACGAGCAGTACTTC	CASSLGEGSYEQYF
few	TRBV6-6	TRBJ1-5	TRBD1	TGTGCCAGCATTTACCCCCGGGACAGATATAGCAATCAGCCCCAGCATTTT	CASIYPRDRYSNQPQHF
many	TRBV19	TRBJ1-6	NA	TGTGCCAGCGGACAGAGCTCCTATAATTCACCCCTCCACTTT	CASGQSSYNSPLHF
many	TRBV6-2/TRBV6-3	TRBJ2-7	NA	TGTGCCAGCAGTTACTCGATCGGCCAGGGGAAGTACGAGCAGTACTTC	CASSYSIGQGKYEQYF
many	TRBV4-2	TRBJ2-3	TRBD2	TGTGCCAGCAGCCAAGATCAAGCGGGGGGAAGCACAGATACGCAGTATTTT	CASSQDQAGGSTDTQYF
NA	TRBV9	TRBJ2-3	TRBD1	TGTGCCAGCAGCACCCGGACAGGGGATATAGATACGCAGTATTTT	CASSTRTGDIDTQYF
NA	TRBV11-2	TRBJ1-6	NA	TGTGCCAGCAGCTTATATGGCTACCCAAATTCACCCCCCCGCTTT	CASSLYGYPNSPPRF
few	TRBV6-2/TRBV6-3	TRBJ2-3	TRBD2	TGTGCCAGCAGTCTGACCCGATCTAGCGGTGGGGCGGATACGCAGTATTTT	CASSLTRSSGGADTQYF
few	TRBV6-1	TRBJ2-2	NA	TGTGCCAGCACCCGACGGGGTTGGGGGGCCGGGGAGCTGTTTTTT	CASTRRGWGAGELFF
NA	TRBV5-4	TRBJ1-2	NA	TGTGCCAGCAGCTTGCGGGGATCTGGCTACACCTTC	CASSLRGSGYTF
NA	TRBV19	TRBJ2-1	NA	TGTGCCACCTTTGGGGCGGGTGATGTATCCTACAATGAGCAGTTCTTC	CATFGAGDVSYNEQFF
many	TRBV29-1	TRBJ1-3	NA	TGCAGCGTTGTTTTGAGAAACACCATATATTTT	CSVVLRNTIYF
few	TRBV6-1	TRBJ2-5	TRBD2	TGTGCCAGCAGTAGACTGCAGGGACTAGAAGAGACACAGTACTTC	CASSRLQGLEETQYF
NA	TRBV12-3/TRBV12-4	TRBJ2-2	NA	TGTGCCAACAGTTTCACGGACGGGTACGCCGGGGAGATGTTTTTT	CANSFTDGYAGEMFF
NA	TRBV29-1	TRBJ2-1	TRBD1	TGCAGCGTTCGAGCAGGGGGCAATGAGCAGTTCTTC	CSVRAGGNEQFF
few	TRBV19	TRBJ2-1	NA	TGTGCCAGTAGAAGACGGGGGGCCCTCGCTAATGAGCAGTTCTTC	CASRRRGALANEQFF
few	TRBV7-3	TRBJ2-1	NA	TGTGCCAGCAGCTTATCAGGGAATCACAATGAGCAGTTCTTC	CASSLSGNHNEQFF
many	TRBV20-1	TRBJ2-7	TRBD1	TGCAGTGCAGGACCCGGACAGGCCTACGAGCAGTACTTC	CSAGPGQAYEQYF
many	TRBV6-9	TRBJ2-5	NA	TGTGCCAGCAGTCATACCATTTGGCAGGGGAAAGAGACCCAGTACTTC	CASSHTIWQGKETQYF
many	TRBV5-6	TRBJ1-4	NA	TGTGCCAGCAGCTTACTTTCAGGGAATGAAAAACTGTTTTTT	CASSLLSGNEKLFF
many	TRBV7-8	TRBJ1-1	NA	TGTGCCAGCAGCTTAACCGTCGGTTTCGGGAACACTGAAGCTTTCTTT	CASSLTVGFGNTEAFF
many	TRBV3-1	TRBJ1-2	NA	TGTGCCAGCAGCCAACAGGGTATAGACTATGGCTACACCTTC	CASSQQGIDYGYTF
NA	TRBV30	TRBJ2-5	NA	TGTGCCTGGAGTCCCCGGGAAGAGACCCAGTACTTC	CAWSPREETQYF
NA	TRBV7-6	TRBJ2-3	NA	TGTGCCAGCAGCCAGGGAGATACGCAGTATTTT	CASSQGDTQYF
few	TRBV9	TRBJ2-2	NA	TGTGCCAGCAGCGCGAACACCGGGGAGCTGTTTTTT	CASSANTGELFF
few	TRBV6-2/TRBV6-3	TRBJ2-3	NA	TGTGCCATCACCACAGCTGGGGTGCCCACAGATACTCAGTATTTT	CAITTAGVPTDTQYF
many	TRBV11-2	TRBJ2-2	TRBD2	TGTGCCAGCAGTTTCCGGACTAGCGGGGGGTCAACGAACACCGGGGAGCTGTTTTTT	CASSFRTSGGSTNTGELFF
many	TRBV5-4	TRBJ1-1	TRBD1	TGTGCCAGCAGCATGGGACAGGGCAACACTGAAGCTTTCTTT	CASSMGQGNTEAFF
many	TRBV19	TRBJ1-2	TRBD1	TGTGCCAGTAGCCTCCACTCGCCGGGACAGGGGGCGTTGAGGGGCTACACCTTC	CASSLHSPGQGALRGYTF
few	TRBV10-2	TRBJ2-2	NA	TGCGCCAGCACCTCTTTGATCCGATCAAACACCGGGGAGCTGTTTTTT	CASTSLIRSNTGELFF
NA	TRBV5-1	TRBJ2-7	NA	TGCGCCAGCAGCTTGGAGGGTGGGGACGAGCAGTACTTC	CASSLEGGDEQYF
many	TRBV4-3	TRBJ1-2	NA	TGCGCCAGCACGACTACTTTGAGGGAGGGGCTCCACTATGGCTACACCTTC	CASTTTLREGLHYGYTF